This TCR beta chain was identified during a study of CD8 T cells in Susac syndrome. RNA was extracted with the RNeasy kit, and a quantity of about 0.5 to 1 ug was reverse transcribed using random hexamers. Amplification of TCR beta CDR3 was carried out by immunoSEQ multiplex PCR, which covered 54 Vbeta and 13 Jbeta segments. MiXCR was run by TCRdb on the immunoSEQ multiplex PCR reads, yielding one entry per CDR3 protein. The table has under 200,000 distinct CDR3 sequences, approximately 95% seen once. V lost 0 bases to trimming and J lost 2 bases, with 13 bases between them. CDR1 is LGHDT and CDR2 is YNNKEL in the germline V gene (reference sequence). The CDR3 extends over 16 amino acids.

V is TRBV3-1 and J is TRBJ1-2; D is possibly TRBD1 (5 bases). The sequencing input was CD4+ T cells from PBMCs. This TCR was recovered from a human donor in good health. CDR3 DNA: TGTGCCAGCAGCCAAGACGGGGGAAGGATCAACTATGGCTACACCTTC. This sequence encodes CASSQDGGRINYGYTF. Full variable domain (missing parts from reference TRBV3-1 and TRBJ1-2): DTAVSQTPKYLVTQMGNDKSIKCEQNLGHDTMYWYKQDSKKFLKIMFSYNNKELIINETVPNRFSPKSPDKAHLNLHINSLELGDSAVYFCASSQDGGRINYGYTFGSGTRLTVV.